This T cell receptor beta chain was found in a study of PD-L1 blockade in urothelial cancer. About the research overall: Median T cell yield per blood sample was 140,000 to 150,000 cells.

The germline gives CDR1 MNHEY, CDR2 SMNVEV (reference sequence). The CDR3 runs to 15 residues. The germline V and J ends were trimmed by 7 bases and 5 bases, with 18 bases remaining between them. The table came from immunoSEQ multiplex PCR; TCRdb's copy has only in-frame clones and leaves some out. The repertoire includes around 120,000 clones, approximately 90% of them detected once, and more than 1.5% sits in the top ten. Noted time point: peripheral blood 6 weeks after treatment start. The V and J genes are TRBV27 and TRBJ1-5; the D gene is possibly TRBD1 (5 bases). The source is a man aged 60-69 years with urothelial cancer. The sequencing here drew on PBMCs, taken around atezolizumab (anti-PD-L1) treatment. The CDR3 DNA is TGTGCCAGCACCCCAGCGGGGACGGGGGATCAGCCCCAGCATTTT. Translation: CASTPAGTGDQPQHF.